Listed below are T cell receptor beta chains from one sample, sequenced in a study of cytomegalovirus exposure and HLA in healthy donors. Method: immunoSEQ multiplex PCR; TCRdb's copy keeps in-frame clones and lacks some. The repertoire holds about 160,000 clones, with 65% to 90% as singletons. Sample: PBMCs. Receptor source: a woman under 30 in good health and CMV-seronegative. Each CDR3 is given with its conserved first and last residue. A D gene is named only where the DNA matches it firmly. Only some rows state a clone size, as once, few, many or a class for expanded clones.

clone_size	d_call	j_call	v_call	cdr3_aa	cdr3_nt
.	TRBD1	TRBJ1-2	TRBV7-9	CASSPGGTANYGYTF	TGTGCCAGCAGTCCAGGCGGGACAGCCAACTATGGCTACACCTTC
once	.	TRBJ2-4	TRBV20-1	CSARQGYIQYF	TGCAGTGCTAGACAGGGGTACATTCAGTACTTC
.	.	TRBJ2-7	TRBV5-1	CASSSPGQRSEQYF	TGCGCCAGCAGCTCCCCAGGGCAGCGAAGCGAGCAGTACTTC
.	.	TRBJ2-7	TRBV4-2	CASSPKGLYEQYF	TGTGCCAGCAGCCCCAAGGGGCTCTACGAGCAGTACTTC
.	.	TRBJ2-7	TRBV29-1	CSAWENYEQYF	TGCAGCGCGTGGGAGAACTACGAGCAGTACTTC
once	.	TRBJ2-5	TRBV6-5	CASTLAGQETQYF	TGTGCCAGCACCTTGGCAGGTCAAGAGACCCAGTACTTC
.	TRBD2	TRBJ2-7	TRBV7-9	CASSSSLRGIYEQYF	TGTGCCAGCAGCTCTAGTCTGCGGGGGATCTACGAGCAGTACTTC
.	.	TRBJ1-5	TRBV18	CASSPRPGLEGLNQPQHF	TGTGCCAGCTCACCACGTCCAGGACTGGAAGGTCTAAATCAGCCCCAGCATTTT
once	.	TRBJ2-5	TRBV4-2	CASSQAPQDWTQETQYF	TGTGCCAGCAGCCAAGCTCCCCAGGACTGGACCCAAGAGACCCAGTACTTC
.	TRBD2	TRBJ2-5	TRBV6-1	CASTRFSSGQETQYF	TGTGCCAGCACCCGGTTTTCTAGCGGGCAAGAGACCCAGTACTTC
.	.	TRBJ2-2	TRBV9	CASSVGGNTGELFF	TGTGCCAGCAGCGTAGGCGGTAACACCGGGGAGCTGTTTTTT
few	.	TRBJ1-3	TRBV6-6	CASSLDRGNTIYF	TGTGCCAGCAGCCTCGACAGGGGAAACACCATATATTTT
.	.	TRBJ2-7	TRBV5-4	CASSPSGLPYEQYF	TGTGCCAGCAGCCCCTCGGGACTCCCCTACGAGCAGTACTTC
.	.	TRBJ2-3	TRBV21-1	CASSPQGGSRPADTQYF	TGTGCCAGCAGCCCACAAGGAGGGTCCCGGCCTGCAGATACGCAGTATTTT
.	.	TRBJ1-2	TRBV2	CASSEGGGHTF	TGTGCCAGCAGTGAGGGAGGAGGCCACACCTTC
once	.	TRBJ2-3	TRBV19	CASSVTTDTQYF	TGTGCCAGTAGTGTTACTACAGATACGCAGTATTTT
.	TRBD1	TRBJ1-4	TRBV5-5	CASSGNRGLSNEKLFF	TGTGCCAGCAGCGGAAACAGGGGGCTAAGTAATGAAAAACTGTTTTTT
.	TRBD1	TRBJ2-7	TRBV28	CASSLEQGAVTYEQYF	TGTGCCAGCAGTTTAGAGCAGGGGGCAGTCACCTACGAGCAGTACTTC
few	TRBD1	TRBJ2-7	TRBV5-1	CASSPMTRSGTGVYEQYF	TGCGCCAGCAGCCCGATGACGCGATCCGGGACAGGGGTCTACGAGCAGTACTTC
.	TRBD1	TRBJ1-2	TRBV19	CASGDRVNGYTF	TGTGCCAGTGGGGACAGGGTAAACGGCTACACCTTC
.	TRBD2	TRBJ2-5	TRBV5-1	CASARGEETQYF	TGCGCCAGCGCCCGGGGGGAAGAGACCCAGTACTTC
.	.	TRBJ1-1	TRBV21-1	CASSNLRDTEAFF	TGTGCCAGCAGCAATCTTCGCGACACTGAAGCTTTCTTT
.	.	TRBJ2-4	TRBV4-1	CASSPSGVKGKVTKNIQYF	TGCGCCAGCAGCCCATCAGGGGTCAAGGGTAAGGTGACCAAAAACATTCAGTACTTC
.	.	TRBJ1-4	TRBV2	CASSVSKGPNEKLFF	TGTGCCAGCAGTGTCTCCAAGGGGCCGAATGAAAAACTGTTTTTT
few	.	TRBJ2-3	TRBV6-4	CASSERESTDTQYF	TGTGCCAGCAGTGAGAGGGAGTCGACAGATACGCAGTATTTT
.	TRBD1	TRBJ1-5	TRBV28	CASSRTGGPYQPQHF	TGTGCCAGCAGTCGCACAGGGGGCCCATATCAGCCCCAGCATTTT
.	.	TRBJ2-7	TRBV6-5	CASSTAGQLYEQYF	TGTGCCAGCAGTACCGCGGGACAGCTCTACGAGCAGTACTTC
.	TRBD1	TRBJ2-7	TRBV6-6	CASSNPTGTYEQYF	TGTGCCAGCAGTAATCCGACAGGGACCTACGAGCAGTACTTC
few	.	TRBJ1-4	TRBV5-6	CASSLGGLWYEKLFF	TGTGCCAGCAGCTTGGGAGGGCTTTGGTATGAAAAACTGTTTTTT
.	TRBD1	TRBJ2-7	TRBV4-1	CASSVRDRVLYEQYF	TGCGCCAGCAGCGTCCGGGACAGGGTCCTCTACGAGCAGTACTTC
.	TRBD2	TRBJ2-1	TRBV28	CASSSGSGSRTYNEQFF	TGTGCCAGCAGTTCAGGTAGCGGGAGCCGAACCTACAATGAGCAGTTCTTC
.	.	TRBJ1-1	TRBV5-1	CASSSGGTDTEAFF	TGCGCCAGCAGCTCGGGAGGGACGGACACTGAAGCTTTCTTT
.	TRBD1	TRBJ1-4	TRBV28	CATSQLGQVRLKKLFF	TGTGCCACCTCCCAACTCGGACAGGTGCGATTGAAAAAACTGTTTTTT
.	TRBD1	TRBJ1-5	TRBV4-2	CASSQEGTGTDQPQHF	TGTGCCAGCAGCCAAGAGGGGACAGGGACGGATCAGCCCCAGCATTTT
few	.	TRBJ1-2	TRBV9	CASSVGGNYGYTF	TGTGCCAGCAGCGTGGGGGGGAACTATGGCTACACCTTC
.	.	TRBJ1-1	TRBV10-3	CAISLDSENTEAFF	TGTGCCATCAGTTTGGACAGCGAGAACACTGAAGCTTTCTTT
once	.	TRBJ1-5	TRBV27	CASSLGAFANQPQHF	TGTGCCAGCAGTTTAGGGGCGTTCGCAAATCAGCCCCAGCATTTT
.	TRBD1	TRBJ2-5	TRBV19	CASSILGQGETQYF	TGTGCCAGTAGTATATTAGGACAGGGAGAGACCCAGTACTTC
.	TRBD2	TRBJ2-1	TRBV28	CASSQRDKKFF	TGTGCCAGCAGCCAGCGGGATAAGAAATTCTTC
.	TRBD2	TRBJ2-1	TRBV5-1	CASSLLAGGPGDEQFF	TGCGCCAGCAGCTTACTAGCGGGAGGGCCTGGGGATGAGCAGTTCTTC
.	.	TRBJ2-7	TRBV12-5	CASGLYRPRRAYEQYF	TGTGCTAGTGGTTTGTACAGGCCCAGAAGGGCCTACGAGCAGTACTTC
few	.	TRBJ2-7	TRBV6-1	CASSEAAIYEQYF	TGTGCCAGCAGTGAAGCCGCTATTTACGAGCAGTACTTC
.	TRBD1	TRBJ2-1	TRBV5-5	CASSRDRGLKFF	TGTGCCAGCAGCCGGGACAGGGGGTTGAAGTTCTTC
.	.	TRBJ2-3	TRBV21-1	CASSNETRPLRGRADTQYF	TGTGCCAGCAGCAATGAGACTCGACCGTTGCGGGGCCGCGCAGATACGCAGTATTTT
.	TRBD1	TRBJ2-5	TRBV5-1	CASSLDRGEETQYF	TGCGCCAGCAGCTTGGACAGGGGCGAAGAGACCCAGTACTTC
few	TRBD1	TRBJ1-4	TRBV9	CASSTLGTGSEKLFF	TGTGCCAGCAGCACACTAGGGACAGGGTCTGAAAAACTGTTTTTT
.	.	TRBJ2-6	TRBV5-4	CASSPGIAGANVLTF	TGTGCCAGCAGCCCGGGGATTGCTGGGGCCAACGTCCTGACTTTC
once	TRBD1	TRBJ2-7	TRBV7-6	CASSALSGTAPREQYF	TGTGCCAGCAGCGCCCTTTCCGGGACAGCGCCTCGCGAGCAGTACTTC
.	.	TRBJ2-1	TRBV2	CASSAPDSPYNEQFF	TGTGCCAGCAGTGCACCTGACAGTCCCTACAATGAGCAGTTCTTC
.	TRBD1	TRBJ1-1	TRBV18	CASSHETGGTEAFF	TGTGCCAGCTCACATGAAACAGGGGGCACTGAAGCTTTCTTT
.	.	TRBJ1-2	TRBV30	CAWSVGGVYGYTF	TGTGCCTGGAGTGTAGGGGGGGTCTATGGCTACACCTTC
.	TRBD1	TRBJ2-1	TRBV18	CASSSGTGPYNEQFF	TGTGCCAGCTCCTCCGGGACAGGGCCCTACAATGAGCAGTTCTTC
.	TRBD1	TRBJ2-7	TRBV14	CASSLGTGYEQYF	TGTGCCAGCAGCCTAGGGACAGGCTACGAGCAGTACTTC
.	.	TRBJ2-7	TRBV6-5	CASTGTGLTSEQYF	TGTGCCAGCACCGGGACTGGCCTGACGTCGGAGCAGTACTTC
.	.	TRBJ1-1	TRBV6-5	CASSYGGARTEAFF	TGTGCCAGCAGTTACGGGGGGGCACGGACTGAGGCTTTCTTT
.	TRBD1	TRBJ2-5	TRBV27	CASSFSQGAWETQYF	TGTGCCAGCAGTTTCTCACAGGGGGCATGGGAGACCCAGTACTTC
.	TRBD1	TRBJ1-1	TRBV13	CASSSTGDPEAFF	TGTGCCAGCAGCTCAACAGGGGACCCCGAAGCTTTCTTT